These T cell receptor beta chains were read from a single sample in a study of shared clonotypes between healthy human individuals. Sequenced by immunoSEQ multiplex PCR; TCRdb stores in-frame clones only, minus some. The table includes fewer than 400,000 clones, around two thirds detected once. The sequenced sample consisted of memory CD4+ T cells sorted from blood. The receptors derive from a man aged 30 to 45 in good health. Both conserved end residues are part of each CDR3. D genes are given only for firm matches. The size of a clone is reported for some rows only, either as once, few or many, or as a class for expanded clones.

v_call,clone_size,d_call,j_call,cdr3_nt,cdr3_aa
TRBV2,NA,NA,TRBJ2-5,TGTGCCAGCTCTGGCGGAGGGGGGGAGACCCAGTACTTC,CASSGGGGETQYF
TRBV28,NA,NA,TRBJ1-1,TGTGCCAGCAGTAAAACCCGCCCCTACACTGAAGCTTTCTTT,CASSKTRPYTEAFF
TRBV19,NA,NA,TRBJ2-5,TGTGCCAGTAGTGGCGGACAACCAGGGGAAGAGACCCAGTACTTC,CASSGGQPGEETQYF
TRBV29-1,NA,NA,TRBJ1-1,TGCAGCGTTCTTCGGGGCTACACTGAAGCTTTCTTT,CSVLRGYTEAFF
TRBV6-4,NA,NA,TRBJ2-2,TGTGCCAGCGGACACGACACCGGGGAGCTGTTTTTT,CASGHDTGELFF
TRBV9,few,TRBD2,TRBJ2-7,TGTGCCAGCAGCGTAGGAGGACTAGCGGATTACGAGCAGTACTTC,CASSVGGLADYEQYF
TRBV7-2,NA,NA,TRBJ1-5,TGTGCCAGCAGCTTCAGTCCTAATAGCAATCAGCCCCAGCATTTT,CASSFSPNSNQPQHF
TRBV6-5,few,TRBD2,TRBJ2-7,TGTGCCAGCAGTTACTCGATAGCGGGAGGTTACGAGCAGTACTTC,CASSYSIAGGYEQYF
TRBV28,NA,NA,TRBJ2-3,TGTGCCACCCTAAAGGCCGGCACAGATACGCAGTATTTT,CATLKAGTDTQYF
TRBV6-1,NA,NA,TRBJ1-5,TGTGTCTGCGGAACGGGCAATCAGCCCCAGCATTTT,CVCGTGNQPQHF
TRBV7-9,NA,NA,TRBJ1-4,TGTGCCAGCAGCCCATTAGGGGGGGGCAACGAAAAACTGTTTTTT,CASSPLGGGNEKLFF
TRBV4-1,NA,NA,TRBJ2-5,TGCGCCAGCAGCCAAGAAGGGGGACAAAAGACCCAGTACTTC,CASSQEGGQKTQYF
TRBV18,NA,TRBD2,TRBJ2-5,TGTGCCAGCTCAGCGGGAGCGGGGGAGACCCAGTACTTC,CASSAGAGETQYF
TRBV5-1,NA,TRBD1,TRBJ2-7,TGCGCCAGCAGCCCAGACAGGGGGCCCCGACTCTCCTACGAGCAGTACTTC,CASSPDRGPRLSYEQYF
TRBV6-1,once,NA,TRBJ2-3,TGTGCCACTTGGCTCGGAATGTCTAGCACAGATACGCAGTATTTT,CATWLGMSSTDTQYF
TRBV9,NA,NA,TRBJ1-2,TGTGCCAGCAGCGTCTTCGACAGGCTGAATATTGGCTACACCTTC,CASSVFDRLNIGYTF
TRBV30,few,NA,TRBJ2-1,TGTGCCTTGAACCAGGAAAAATTCTGGAATGAGCAGTTCTTC,CALNQEKFWNEQFF
TRBV5-4,NA,NA,TRBJ1-4,TGTGCCAGCAGCTTGGGGGGAGGGATCCCGGCTAATGAAAAACTGTTTTTT,CASSLGGGIPANEKLFF
TRBV6-1,NA,NA,TRBJ2-7,TGTGCCAGCCGGGGAAAACTGTACGAGCAGTACTTC,CASRGKLYEQYF
TRBV19,NA,TRBD2,TRBJ2-5,TGTGCCAGTAGTAAAGTTAGCGGGAGGGGGGGCCTAGGAGAGACCCAGTACTTC,CASSKVSGRGGLGETQYF
TRBV13,NA,NA,TRBJ2-5,TGTGCCAGCAGCTTAGGCTGGCGTATCGCCCAAGAGACCCAGTACTTC,CASSLGWRIAQETQYF
TRBV5-1,NA,NA,TRBJ2-5,TGCGCCAGCAGCTTTTCACGTGAGACCCAGTACTTC,CASSFSRETQYF
TRBV28,NA,TRBD2,TRBJ2-5,TGTGCCAGCAGTTTTGGGGAGGGCTCCCAAGAGACCCAGTACTTC,CASSFGEGSQETQYF
TRBV7-8,NA,NA,TRBJ1-2,TGTGCCAGCAGCTCACGCGGACAGCGCTATGGCTACACCTTC,CASSSRGQRYGYTF
TRBV2,NA,NA,TRBJ2-7,TGTGCCAGCAGAGAGTCGGGCCTAAGCTCCTACGAGCAGTACTTC,CASRESGLSSYEQYF
TRBV6-1,NA,TRBD2,TRBJ2-5,TGTGCCAGCAGATGGGCGGGAGGGCCAGGGGAGACCCAGTACTTC,CASRWAGGPGETQYF
TRBV5-6,few,NA,TRBJ1-1,TGTGCCAGCAGCTACAACCCGAGGGGTAACACTGAAGCTTTCTTT,CASSYNPRGNTEAFF
TRBV5-8,NA,TRBD1,TRBJ2-3,TGTGCCAGCAGCTTGGGGACAGGAGGTAGTTATACGCAGTATTTT,CASSLGTGGSYTQYF
TRBV28,NA,NA,TRBJ1-2,TGTGCCAGCATCCCCGCACGGGGAACTAGATATGGCTACACCTTC,CASIPARGTRYGYTF
TRBV2,NA,NA,TRBJ1-3,TGTGCCAGCAGGCCATCTGGAAACACCATATATTTT,CASRPSGNTIYF
TRBV5-1,NA,TRBD2,TRBJ2-5,TGCGCCAGCAGCTTTGGGAGGGACCAAGAGACCCAGTACTTC,CASSFGRDQETQYF